One and the same sample provided the 23 T cell receptor beta chains below, sequenced in a study of control samples from healthy donors and cancer patients. The method was immunoSEQ multiplex PCR; TCRdb's version includes in-frame clones alone and lacks a portion of them. The table includes about 110,000 clones, around 80% detected once. Specimen: blood. Source of these receptors: a man younger than 30 in good health.

This rearrangement joins TRBV19 to TRBJ1-2; D ambiguous. The CDR3 is made up of 13 amino acids. Trimming cost V 0 bases and J 4 bases, with 6 bases left between them. Germline lookup yields CDR1 LNHDA and CDR2 SQIVND (reference sequence). The chain's CDR3 is CASSIDFRYGYTF. In DNA, the CDR3 is TGTGCCAGTAGTATAGATTTCCGCTATGGCTACACCTTC.

V is TRBV11-2 and J is TRBJ2-7; 7 positions match TRBD2. Germline trimming cut 5 bases from V and 1 base from J; bases unmatched to any gene: 5. The CDR3 contains 14 residues. Germline CDR1 is SGHAT and CDR2 is FQNNGV. The DNA of the CDR3 is TGTGCCAGCAGCCCCTCTAGCGGATCCTACGAGCAGTACTTC. Translated: CASSPSSGSYEQYF.

The chain carries TRBV5-1 and TRBJ2-1, with 9 bases lining up with TRBD1. With 5 bases clipped from V and 4 bases from J, the junction kept 7 bases outside the gene matches. The CDR3 has 15 amino acids. The germline V gene encodes CDR1 SGHRS and CDR2 YFSETQ. The CDR3 spells CASSQGQGTYNEQFF. CDR3 in DNA: TGCGCCAGCAGTCAAGGACAGGGGACTTACAATGAGCAGTTCTTC.

In nucleotides, the CDR3 is TGTGCCAGCAGTTACTCGTTGCTCAGGACAGAGAACACCGGGGAGCTGTTTTTT. Amino acid sequence: CASSYSLLRTENTGELFF. This chain links TRBV6-2 or TRBV6-3 with TRBJ2-2, with D tentatively TRBD1 (6 bases). Trimming removed 0 bases at V and 1 base at J, with 15 bases between. CDR1 MNHEY and CDR2 SVGEGT come from the germline V gene. The CDR3 runs 18 residues.

The chain links TRBV19 to TRBJ1-5; TRBD1 aligns across 7 bases. Per germline, CDR1 LNHDA and CDR2 SQIVND (reference sequence). The CDR3 is 17 amino acids. Germline trimming cut 3 bases from V and 0 bases from J; bases unmatched to any gene: 8. For the CDR3, the DNA is TGTGCCAGTAGTATCCCCCCGGGACAGTTTAGCAATCAGCCCCAGCATTTT. Amino acid sequence: CASSIPPGQFSNQPQHF.

This clone was observed a few times. The J gene is TRBJ2-2, the V gene TRBV7-2; D uncertain. The length of the CDR3 is 12 residues. Trimming took 1 base from V and 7 from J, leaving 4 bases between them. Germline V gene sequence: CDR1 SGHTA, CDR2 FQGNSA. The DNA for the CDR3 is TGTGCCAGCAGCTTAGGCTTCGGGGAGCTGTTTTTT. This gives the protein CASSLGFGELFF.

The CDR3 DNA sequence: TGTGCCAGCAGCCAAGGGGACAGTAATTCACCCCTCCACTTT. This gives the protein CASSQGDSNSPLHF. The chain is built from TRBV4-2 and TRBJ1-6, with 7 nucleotides matching TRBD1. Trimming took 1 base from V and 6 from J; bases not matched to a gene: 0. CDR1 is LGHNA, CDR2 YNFKEQ, per germline. The CDR3 length is 14 residues.

This chain uses TRBV11-2 with TRBJ1-3; D is perhaps TRBD1 (5 bases). V gave up 3 bases and J gave up 4 bases, with 19 bases separating them. Germline V gives CDR1 SGHAT, CDR2 FQNNGV. This CDR3 spans 17 amino acids. The CDR3 sequence is CASSLDPWDLEGNTIYF. The CDR3 DNA is TGTGCCAGCAGCTTGGATCCCTGGGACCTAGAAGGAAACACCATATATTTT.

V is TRBV7-2 and J is TRBJ2-3, with no clear D. The V and J ends lost 5 bases and 4 bases respectively, with 10 bases between them. This CDR3 is built from 13 residues. Per germline, CDR1 SGHTA and CDR2 FQGNSA. The CDR3 spells CASSKVVADTQYF. CDR3 DNA: TGTGCCAGCAGCAAAGTTGTGGCAGATACGCAGTATTTT.

The gene calls are TRBV2 and TRBJ1-1; 12 nucleotides agree with TRBD1. The CDR3 has 16 residues. The germline V gene encodes CDR1 SNHLY and CDR2 FYNNEI. Trimming cost V 6 bases and J 3 bases; bases outside gene matches: 8. In nucleotides, the CDR3 is TGTGCCAGCAGGAGGGGGACAGGGGGCGCGCACACTGAAGCTTTCTTT. It codes for CASRRGTGGAHTEAFF.

J is TRBJ1-2 and V is TRBV6-5; 11 nucleotides line up with TRBD1. V trimming: 4 bases; J trimming: 7 bases; junction bases outside the gene matches: 8. CDR1 and CDR2 from the germline V gene are MNHEY and SVGAGI. The CDR3 length is 15 residues. The CDR3 DNA reads as TGTGCCAGCAGTTCCTGGACAGGGGGCGCCGGTGGCTACACCTTC. Translating it yields CASSSWTGGAGGYTF.

V and J are TRBV5-5 and TRBJ1-2, with D tentatively TRBD1 (5 bases). In germline, CDR1 is SGHKS, CDR2 YYEKEE (reference sequence). The germline V and J ends were trimmed by 2 bases and 3 bases, with 11 bases remaining between them. The CDR3 loop spans 14 amino acids. CDR3 sequence (DNA): TGTGCCAGCAGCTTCCAGGGAAAAGACTATGGCTACACCTTC. It codes for CASSFQGKDYGYTF. The whole variable domain, filled in from reference TRBV5-5 and TRBJ1-2, reads DAGVTQSPTHLIKTRGQQVTLRCSPISGHKSVSWYQQVLGQGPQFIFQYYEKEERGRGNFPDRFSARQFPNYSSELNVNALLLGDSALYLCASSFQGKDYGYTFGSGTRLTVV.

The chain is built from TRBV2 and TRBJ1-5, with 8 positions matching TRBD1. The CDR3 covers 17 residues. The trim removed 8 bases at V and 2 bases at J, leaving 14 bases unmatched. CDR1 and CDR2 from the germline V gene are SNHLY and FYNNEI. Here the CDR3 reads CASSSPQGGYGNQPQHF. The CDR3 coding sequence is TGTGCCAGCTCCTCTCCACAGGGGGGTTACGGCAATCAGCCCCAGCATTTT.

The rearrangement uses TRBV6-2 or TRBV6-3 and TRBJ2-5; the D call may be TRBD1 or TRBD2 (5 bases each). This CDR3 spans 14 amino acids. Germline CDR1 is MNHEY and CDR2 is SVGEGT. V was cut by 5 bases and J by 5 bases, with 15 bases left in between. The CDR3 loop is CASSPPGGWETQYF. The CDR3 bases are TGTGCCAGCAGTCCCCCTGGGGGTTGGGAGACCCAGTACTTC.

The chain carries TRBV10-1 and TRBJ2-2; TRBD2 is a possible D gene (6 bases). Germline CDR1 and CDR2: WNHNN and SYGVQD (reference sequence). CDR3 length equals 13 residues. With 6 bases removed from V and 1 base from J, the gap between germline ends came to 6 bases. The CDR3 nucleotides are TGCGCCAGCAGCGGGGGGAACACCGGGGAGCTGTTTTTT. Protein: CASSGGNTGELFF.

The chain joins TRBV28 to TRBJ1-5; D is unclear. V lost 4 bases, J lost 0 bases, and 10 bases lay in between. This CDR3 is built from 15 residues. Germline V gene lookup returns CDR1 MDHEN and CDR2 SYDVKM. The CDR3 DNA is TGTGCCAGCAGTTCATTTTTAGGTAGCAATCAGCCCCAGCATTTT. Protein sequence: CASSSFLGSNQPQHF. The entire variable domain, with the rest obtained from reference TRBV28 and TRBJ1-5, is as follows: DVKVTQSSRYLVKRTGEKVFLECVQDMDHENMFWYRQDPGLGLRLIYFSYDVKMKEKGDIPEGYSVSREKKERFSLILESASTNQTSMYLCASSSFLGSNQPQHFGDGTRLSIL.

This rearrangement joins TRBV7-9 to TRBJ1-6; a weak D match, TRBD1 (6 bases). V dropped 5 bases and J dropped 7 bases, with 12 bases sitting between them. This CDR3 region has 14 residues. The germline V gene encodes CDR1 SEHNR and CDR2 FQNEAQ (reference sequence). CDR3 sequence reads: CASSPLDRNSPLHF. As DNA, the CDR3 is TGTGCCAGCAGCCCTTTGGACAGAAATTCACCCCTCCACTTT.

The chain combines TRBV2 with TRBJ1-1; D is perhaps TRBD1 (5 bases). Germline V gene sequence: CDR1 SNHLY, CDR2 FYNNEI. The CDR3 extends over 13 amino acids. V was pared by 4 bases and J by 5 bases, with 11 bases between. The DNA of the CDR3 is TGTGCCAGCAGTGGGGGGTTAGGGACTGAAGCTTTCTTT. It yields the protein CASSGGLGTEAFF.

The count of this clone is one. This rearrangement joins TRBV29-1 to TRBJ1-2; D remains unclear. V was trimmed by 5 bases and J by 0 bases, leaving 7 bases between them. The V gene's germline CDR1 is SQVTM and CDR2 ANQGSEA. This CDR3 comprises 12 residues. The CDR3 loop is CSVNVANYGYTF. In nucleotides, the CDR3 is TGCAGCGTTAATGTTGCTAACTATGGCTACACCTTC.

This sequence joins TRBV6-2 or TRBV6-3 and TRBJ2-5; 8 bases are a match to TRBD2. After removal of 0 bases from V and 5 bases from J, the junction contained 5 bases not matched to a gene. Germline CDR1 and CDR2: MNHEY and SVGEGT. The CDR3 contains 15 residues. CDR3 nucleotide sequence: TGTGCCAGCAGTTACTCGGTGGCTAGCGGGGAGACCCAGTACTTC. This gives the protein CASSYSVASGETQYF.

This chain uses TRBV10-3 with TRBJ2-1, with 11 bases identical to TRBD1. This CDR3 is built from 16 residues. Trimming took 3 bases from V and 6 from J; bases not matched to a gene: 7. Germline lookup yields CDR1 ENHRY and CDR2 SYGVKD. The CDR3 DNA is TGTGCCATCAGTGAAGTAGGGGACAGGGGGAGCAATGAGCAGTTCTTC. Translated, it gives CAISEVGDRGSNEQFF.

CDR3 in DNA: TGTGCCAGCAGTTACGGGGGGGGGAACTATGGCTACACCTTC. It yields the protein CASSYGGGNYGYTF. J is TRBJ1-2 and V is TRBV6-5; a possible D gene is TRBD1 (5 bases). V lost 2 bases and J lost 2, with 9 bases in between. The CDR3 length is 14 residues. CDR1 and CDR2 from the germline V gene are MNHEY and SVGAGI.

This clone was observed a few times. The V gene is TRBV5-1, the J gene TRBJ1-3; the D gene is possibly TRBD1 (6 bases). Trimming pared 3 bases from V and 4 bases from J, leaving 14 bases between. The CDR3 runs 15 residues. Germline V gene lookup returns CDR1 SGHRS and CDR2 YFSETQ. CDR3 region: CASSSLGGSGNTIYF. In DNA form, the CDR3 reads TGCGCCAGCAGCTCCTTAGGGGGTTCCGGAAACACCATATATTTT.